The next 14 T cell receptor beta chains were all read from a single sample in a study of cytomegalovirus exposure and HLA in healthy donors. A multiplex PCR was run with 60 Vbeta primers and 13 Jbeta primers. The assay was immunoSEQ multiplex PCR, and TCRdb's table has in-frame clones only and misses some. The sample holds 150,000 to 200,000 clones, approximately 88% seen once. The sample comprised PBMCs. The receptors here all came from a woman in her thirties in good health and CMV-seronegative.

The rearrangement joins TRBV9 to TRBJ2-7; 7 nucleotides match TRBD1. The CDR3 loop spans 15 amino acids. After removal of 3 bases from V and 5 bases from J, the junction contained 11 bases not matched to a gene. Per germline, CDR1 SGDLS and CDR2 YYNGEE. In nucleotides, the CDR3 is TGTGCCAGCAGCGAAACAGGGGATGGCATCGACGAGCAGTACTTC. It encodes CASSETGDGIDEQYF.

The chain is built from TRBV28 and TRBJ2-6, with TRBD1 identical over 10 bases. The CDR3 is made up of 17 amino acids. CDR1 and CDR2 from the germline V gene are MDHEN and SYDVKM. The V and J ends lost 3 bases and 0 bases, in that order; junction bases with no gene match: 2. The CDR3 nucleotides read TGTGCCAGCAGTTTCGGGACAGGGGCCTCTGGGGCCAACGTCCTGACTTTC. This gives the protein CASSFGTGASGANVLTF.

The chain recombines TRBV7-9 with TRBJ1-2; TRBD1 agrees at 9 bases. The CDR3 loop spans 18 amino acids. The trim removed 2 bases at V and 4 bases at J, leaving 14 bases unmatched. Germline lookup yields CDR1 SEHNR and CDR2 FQNEAQ (reference sequence). The CDR3 region is CASSLSGTWTGDFYGYTF. For the CDR3, the DNA is TGTGCCAGCAGCTTAAGTGGAACCTGGACAGGGGATTTCTATGGCTACACCTTC. The entire variable domain, with the rest obtained from reference TRBV7-9 and TRBJ1-2, is as follows: DTGVSQNPRHKITKRGQNVTFRCDPISEHNRLYWYRQTLGQGPEFLTYFQNEAQLEKSRLLSDRFSAERPKGSFSTLEIQRTEQGDSAMYLCASSLSGTWTGDFYGYTFGSGTRLTVV.

The chain carries TRBV7-9 and TRBJ2-4; unclear D gene. V was trimmed by 6 bases and J by 0 bases, leaving 15 bases between them. Germline V lookup: CDR1 SEHNR, CDR2 FQNEAQ (reference sequence). The CDR3 spans 16 residues. In DNA form, the CDR3 reads TGTGCCAGCAGTCCCCTACCCGGAGAAGCCAAAAACATTCAGTACTTC. Residues: CASSPLPGEAKNIQYF.

The V call is TRBV27, the J call TRBJ2-2; 8 nucleotides line up with TRBD2. V gave up 10 bases and J gave up 3 bases; unmatched junction bases: 10. The CDR3 contains 15 residues. Per germline, CDR1 MNHEY and CDR2 SMNVEV (reference sequence). The CDR3, as DNA: TGTGCCACCAAACGCGGACTAGCCCACACCGGGGAGCTGTTTTTT. Translation: CATKRGLAHTGELFF.

This rearrangement joins TRBV11-2 to TRBJ2-7; D not certain. The CDR3 spans 12 residues. V gave up 10 bases and J gave up 1 base, with 11 bases separating them. The germline CDR1 and CDR2 sequences are SGHAT and FQNNGV. CDR3 bases: TGTGCCAATATCTGGGCTTCCTACGAGCAGTACTTC. As protein: CANIWASYEQYF.

The chain carries TRBV19 and TRBJ1-1; 7 nucleotides agree with TRBD1. CDR3 size: 17 residues. Germline V gene sequence: CDR1 LNHDA, CDR2 SQIVND (reference sequence). V shed 5 bases, J shed 0 bases, and the junction held 12 bases outside the gene matches. The chain's CDR3 is CASSPTRDRRMNTEAFF. The CDR3 DNA follows: TGTGCCAGTAGTCCGACCCGGGACAGACGTATGAACACTGAAGCTTTCTTT.

J is TRBJ2-1 and V is TRBV5-1; 14 bases fit TRBD2. Germline lookup yields CDR1 SGHRS and CDR2 YFSETQ. J gave up 6 bases and V 4 bases, and 3 bases lay outside the gene matches. The CDR3 runs 15 residues. CDR3 DNA sequence: TGCGCCAGCAGCCCGGGACTAGCGGGAGCCAATGAGCAGTTCTTC. Encoded protein: CASSPGLAGANEQFF.

The V gene is TRBV5-4, the J gene TRBJ2-2, with 11 nucleotides matching TRBD1. Trimming at V came to 4 bases and at J to 0 bases, leaving 5 bases not matched to a gene. Per the germline V gene, CDR1 is SGHNT and CDR2 is YYREEE (reference sequence). CDR3 length equals 17 residues. The chain's CDR3 is CASSPVGQGANTGELFF. The CDR3 coding sequence is TGTGCCAGCAGCCCGGTGGGACAGGGGGCGAACACCGGGGAGCTGTTTTTT.

The chain employs TRBV6-5 and TRBJ2-3, with D perhaps matching TRBD2 (5 bases). Germline V gene data show CDR1 as MNHEY and CDR2 as SVGAGI. Trimming pared 6 bases from V and 6 bases from J, leaving 16 bases between. The CDR3 is made up of 14 amino acids. DNA of the CDR3: TGTGCCAGCAGCGCCGGCAGCGGAAGGGATACGCAGTATTTT. Amino acids: CASSAGSGRDTQYF.

The CDR3, as DNA: TGCGCCAGCGCCCCCGGGGGGGCTTCGGGGCAGCCCCAGCATTTT. Translating it yields CASAPGGASGQPQHF. This chain links TRBV5-1 with TRBJ1-5; weak D call: TRBD1 (6 bases). The CDR3 length is 15 residues. Per germline, CDR1 SGHRS and CDR2 YFSETQ. V was trimmed by 7 bases and J by 7 bases, leaving 21 bases between them.

V and J are TRBV7-2 and TRBJ2-3; D possibly corresponds to TRBD1 (6 bases). The CDR3 is made up of 15 amino acids. Trimming pared 1 base from V and 2 bases from J, leaving 10 bases between. Germline V gene data show CDR1 as SGHTA and CDR2 as FQGNSA. CDR3 residues: CASSLVRQVTDTQYF. CDR3 bases: TGTGCCAGCAGCTTAGTGCGACAGGTCACAGATACGCAGTATTTT.

The CDR3 bases are TGTGCCAGCAGCTTATTTCAGTCCAATCAGCCCCAGCATTTT. It is translated as CASSLFQSNQPQHF. V is TRBV7-2 and J is TRBJ1-5; no clear D gene. Germline V lookup: CDR1 SGHTA, CDR2 FQGNSA. This CDR3 spans 14 amino acids. Trimming left V 2 bases short and J 3 bases short, with 8 bases between. The full variable domain, rest sourced from reference TRBV7-2 and TRBJ1-5, is GAGVSQSPSNKVTEKGKDVELRCDPISGHTALYWYRQSLGQGLEFLIYFQGNSAPDKSGLPSDRFSAERTGGSVSTLTIQRTQQEDSAVYLCASSLFQSNQPQHFGDGTRLSIL.

This clone turned up a few times. The gene calls are TRBV2 and TRBJ1-6; no definite D call. The V end was cut by 8 bases, the J end by 4 bases, with 12 bases between. The germline V gene has CDR1 SNHLY and CDR2 FYNNEI. CDR3 length equals 14 residues. In DNA form, the CDR3 reads TGTGCCAGCTCTTTGGTAGAGTATAATTCACCCCTCCACTTT. This translates into CASSLVEYNSPLHF.